This TCR beta chain was obtained from a study of shared clonotypes between healthy human individuals. CD45RA+ naive and CD45RA-negative memory subsets were separated from CD4+ cells. Libraries were prepared by immunoSEQ multiplex PCR; TCRdb keeps only in-frame clonotypes and omits some of them. The repertoire holds approximately 640,000 clones, about three quarters seen once, with approximately 1.8% in the top ten. The sample holds many counts of this clone. Antigen unknown. Study results and limitations: Despite large depth, sorted-subset datasets appeared incompletely sequenced.

The V segment lost 5 bases and the J segment 6 bases; nucleotides outside the gene matches: 11. The CDR3 sequence is 17 residues long. From germline, CDR1 is KGHSH and CDR2 LQKENI. The chain couples TRBV18 to TRBJ2-7; 15 bases are shared with TRBD2. This receptor was identified in a woman under 40 in good health. The sequenced sample consisted of memory CD4+ T cells sorted from blood. Specified subset: CD45RA-negative fraction. CDR3 protein: CASSKPGLAGGMPEQYF. The CDR3 region has the DNA TGTGCCAGCTCAAAACCGGGACTAGCGGGAGGAATGCCCGAGCAGTACTTC.